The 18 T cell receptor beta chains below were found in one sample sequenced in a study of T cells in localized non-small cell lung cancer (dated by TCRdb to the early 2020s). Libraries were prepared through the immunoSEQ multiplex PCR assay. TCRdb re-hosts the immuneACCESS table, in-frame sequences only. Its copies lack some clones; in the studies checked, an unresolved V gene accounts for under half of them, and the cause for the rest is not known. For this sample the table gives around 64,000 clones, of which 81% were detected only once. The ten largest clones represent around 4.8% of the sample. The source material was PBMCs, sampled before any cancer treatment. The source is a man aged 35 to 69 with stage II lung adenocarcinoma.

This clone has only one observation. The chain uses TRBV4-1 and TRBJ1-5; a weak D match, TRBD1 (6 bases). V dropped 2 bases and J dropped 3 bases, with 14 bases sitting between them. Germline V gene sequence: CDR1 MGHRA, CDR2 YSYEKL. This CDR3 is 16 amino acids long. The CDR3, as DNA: TGCGCCAGCAGCCAACAGGCCGGACAGATCAATCAGCCCCAGCATTTT. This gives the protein CASSQQAGQINQPQHF.

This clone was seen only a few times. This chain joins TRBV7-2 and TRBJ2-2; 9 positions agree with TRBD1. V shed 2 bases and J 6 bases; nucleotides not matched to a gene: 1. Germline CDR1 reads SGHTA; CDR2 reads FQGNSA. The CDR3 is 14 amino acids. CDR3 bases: TGTGCCAGCAGCTTATGGGACAGGGCCGGGGAGCTGTTTTTT. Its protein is CASSLWDRAGELFF.

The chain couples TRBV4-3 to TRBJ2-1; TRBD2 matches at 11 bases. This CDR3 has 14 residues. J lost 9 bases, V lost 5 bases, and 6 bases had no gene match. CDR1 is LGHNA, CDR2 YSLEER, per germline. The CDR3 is CASSIAGGPGEQFF. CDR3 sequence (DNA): TGCGCCAGCAGCATAGCGGGAGGGCCGGGTGAGCAGTTCTTC.

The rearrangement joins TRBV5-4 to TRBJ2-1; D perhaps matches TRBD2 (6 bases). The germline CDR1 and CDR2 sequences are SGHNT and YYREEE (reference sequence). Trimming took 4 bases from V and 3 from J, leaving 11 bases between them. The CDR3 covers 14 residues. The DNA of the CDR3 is TGTGCCAGCAGCCCCACGGGAGTCTACAATGAGCAGTTCTTC. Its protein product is CASSPTGVYNEQFF.

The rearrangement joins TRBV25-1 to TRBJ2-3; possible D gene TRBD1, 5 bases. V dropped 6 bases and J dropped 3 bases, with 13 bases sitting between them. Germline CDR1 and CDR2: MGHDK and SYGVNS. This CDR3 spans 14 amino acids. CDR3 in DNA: TGTGCCAGCAGCCAAACGACAGTTACAGATACGCAGTATTTT. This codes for CASSQTTVTDTQYF.

CDR3 amino acids: CASSTRDRGPEEQYF. The CDR3 DNA is TGCGCCAGCAGCACCCGGGACAGGGGGCCTGAGGAGCAGTACTTC. The chain has TRBV5-1 and TRBJ2-7; 12 bases line up with TRBD1. The CDR3 contains 15 residues. Germline V gene lookup returns CDR1 SGHRS and CDR2 YFSETQ. Unmatched junction bases numbered 9, after V lost 4 bases and J lost 7 bases.

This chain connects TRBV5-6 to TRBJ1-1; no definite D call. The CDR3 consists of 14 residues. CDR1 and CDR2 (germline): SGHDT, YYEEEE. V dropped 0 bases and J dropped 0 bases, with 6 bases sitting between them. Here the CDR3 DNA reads TGTGCCAGCAGCTTGGTCAATTTGAACACTGAAGCTTTCTTT. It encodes CASSLVNLNTEAFF.

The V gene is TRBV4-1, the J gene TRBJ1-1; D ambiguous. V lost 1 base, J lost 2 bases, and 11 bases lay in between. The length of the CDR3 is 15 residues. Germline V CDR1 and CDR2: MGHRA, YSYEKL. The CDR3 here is CASSQAGLGNTEAFF. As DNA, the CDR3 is TGCGCCAGCAGCCAAGCCGGACTGGGAAACACTGAAGCTTTCTTT.

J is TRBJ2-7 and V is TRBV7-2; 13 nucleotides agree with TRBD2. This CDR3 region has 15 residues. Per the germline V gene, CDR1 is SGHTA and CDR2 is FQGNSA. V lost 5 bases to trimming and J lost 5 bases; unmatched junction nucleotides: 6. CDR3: CASSPSGLAGNEQYF. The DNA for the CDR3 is TGTGCCAGCAGCCCCTCGGGACTAGCGGGAAACGAGCAGTACTTC. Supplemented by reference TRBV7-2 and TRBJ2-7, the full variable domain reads GAGVSQSPSNKVTEKGKDVELRCDPISGHTALYWYRQSLGQGLEFLIYFQGNSAPDKSGLPSDRFSAERTGGSVSTLTIQRTQQEDSAVYLCASSPSGLAGNEQYFGPGTRLTVT.

The CDR3 protein is CASSGPSSGSSYEQYF. In nucleotides, the CDR3 is TGTGCCAGCAGTGGCCCCTCTAGCGGAAGCTCCTACGAGCAGTACTTC. The chain is built from TRBV6-4 and TRBJ2-7; 7 bases align to TRBD2. The CDR3 is 16 residues long. Germline trimming cut 4 bases from V and 0 bases from J; bases unmatched to any gene: 9. CDR1 is MRHNA and CDR2 is SNTAGT in the germline V gene.

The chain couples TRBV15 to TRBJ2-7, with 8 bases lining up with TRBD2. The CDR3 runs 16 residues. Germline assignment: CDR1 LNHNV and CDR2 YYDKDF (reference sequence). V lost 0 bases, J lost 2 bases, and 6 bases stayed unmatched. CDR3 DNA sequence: TGTGCCACCAGCAGAGAAGAACCGGGACTAGCCTACGAGCAGTACTTC. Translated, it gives CATSREEPGLAYEQYF.

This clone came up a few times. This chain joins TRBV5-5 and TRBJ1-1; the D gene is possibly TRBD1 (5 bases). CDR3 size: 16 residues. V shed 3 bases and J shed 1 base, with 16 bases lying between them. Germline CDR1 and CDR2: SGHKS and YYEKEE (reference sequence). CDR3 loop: CASSSDDQGGNTEAFF. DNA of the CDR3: TGTGCCAGCAGCTCCGACGACCAGGGTGGGAACACTGAAGCTTTCTTT.

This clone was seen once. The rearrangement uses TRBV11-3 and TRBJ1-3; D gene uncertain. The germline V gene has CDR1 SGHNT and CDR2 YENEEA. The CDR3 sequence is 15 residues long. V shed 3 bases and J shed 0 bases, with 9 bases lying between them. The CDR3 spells CASSFLTASGNTIYF. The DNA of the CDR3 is TGTGCCAGCAGCTTTCTTACAGCCTCTGGAAACACCATATATTTT.

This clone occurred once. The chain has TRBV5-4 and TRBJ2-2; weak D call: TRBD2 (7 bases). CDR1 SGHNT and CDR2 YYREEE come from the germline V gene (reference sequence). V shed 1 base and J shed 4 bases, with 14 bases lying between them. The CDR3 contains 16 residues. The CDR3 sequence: CASSLRGAHLTGELFF. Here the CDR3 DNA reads TGTGCCAGCAGCTTGCGGGGGGCGCACCTCACCGGGGAGCTGTTTTTT.

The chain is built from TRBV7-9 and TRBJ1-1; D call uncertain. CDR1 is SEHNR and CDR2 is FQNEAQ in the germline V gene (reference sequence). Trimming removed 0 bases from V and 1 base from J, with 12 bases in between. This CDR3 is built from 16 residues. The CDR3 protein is CASSLALLNGNTEAFF. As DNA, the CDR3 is TGTGCCAGCAGCTTAGCGCTCCTGAACGGGAACACTGAAGCTTTCTTT.

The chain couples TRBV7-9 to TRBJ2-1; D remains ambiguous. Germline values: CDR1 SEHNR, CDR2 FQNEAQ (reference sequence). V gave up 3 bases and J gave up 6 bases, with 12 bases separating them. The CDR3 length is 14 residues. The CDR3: CASSFGQVGNEQFF. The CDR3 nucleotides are TGTGCCAGCAGCTTCGGGCAGGTGGGCAATGAGCAGTTCTTC.

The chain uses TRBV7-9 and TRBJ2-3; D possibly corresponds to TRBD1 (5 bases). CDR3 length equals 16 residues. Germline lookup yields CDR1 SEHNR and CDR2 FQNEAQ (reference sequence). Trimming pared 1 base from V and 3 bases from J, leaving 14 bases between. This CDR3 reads CASSLGQGGSTDTQYF. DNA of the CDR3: TGTGCCAGCAGCTTAGGTCAGGGCGGTAGTACAGATACGCAGTATTTT.

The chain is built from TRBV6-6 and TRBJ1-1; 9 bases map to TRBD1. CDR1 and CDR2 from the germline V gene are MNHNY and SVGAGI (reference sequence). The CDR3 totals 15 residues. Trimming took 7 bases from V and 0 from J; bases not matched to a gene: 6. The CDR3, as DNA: TGTGCCAGCACTATACAGGGGGCGATGAACACTGAAGCTTTCTTT. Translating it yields CASTIQGAMNTEAFF.